This T cell receptor (beta chain) is from a study of blood T cell repertoires in COVID-19 (TCRdb year 2020). Broadly, across the study: The collaborator samples originated in the United States, Italy and Spain and spanned the acute and convalescent phases of COVID-19. The samples were drawn from two sources: the first 160 participants of the ongoing ImmuneRACE study, and 1,000 to 1,500 subjects contributed by 6 global collaborators. The repertoires were made available in a free public database intended to serve as a resource for research on the immune response to SARS-CoV-2. The prospective study material was composed of cDNA or gDNA derived from T cells, B-cell-depleted T cells, or PBMCs. The sample metadata nearly always contained a de-identified subject ID, COVID-19 status, age in years and sex. The dataset comprised deeply sampled blood TCRbeta repertoires from subjects exposed to, actively infected with, or recovered from COVID-19. Where available, HLA class I and class II types were obtained from metadata supplied by the sample provider rather than from assay-based typing.

The CDR3 numbers 17 residues from cysteine through phenylalanine. Here the CDR3 DNA is all that survives: 51 bases in frame from base 1. Trimming takes 4 bases from V and 1 base from J, and the germline ends sit 19 bases apart. The germline V gene (reference sequence) supplies CDR1 LNHDA and CDR2 SQIVND. The collaborating institutions used their own protocols to collect whole blood in K2EDTA tubes. For TCRbeta analysis, collaborator samples were shipped as frozen whole blood, as isolated PBMCs, or as DNA extracted from either sample type. The immunoSEQ Assay, a bias-controlled multiplex PCR, was used to amplify TCRbeta CDR3 regions from genomic DNA. The authors' pipeline ran thus. The number of nucleated cells in each sample was estimated from the amplification of reference gene primers within the assay. To quantify the absolute abundance of each unique TCRbeta CDR3 rearrangement, sequence reads were collapsed and filtered. For each sample, productive Simpson clonality was calculated as the square root of Simpson's diversity index over productive rearrangements. Sourced from immuneACCESS, this table was stored by TCRdb with only in-frame sequences that have V and J called. A share of the clones is absent; for the studies checked, an unresolved V gene accounts for under half, and the remainder has no known explanation. The D gene and trimming were derived from the DNA, and the V and J assignments and clone size from that table. A total of tens of thousands of clones appear in this sample, about four fifths of them only once. Of the sample, roughly 6.2% is held by the ten largest clones.

Overall study results and their limits: Clinical and demographic metadata were provided uncurated, with the amount varying by source and participant.

Concerning this clone itself: What this receptor recognizes is not known. Base qualities were left out, and no much larger clone turns up one base away.

Recombination linked TRBV19 to TRBJ1-1; a tentative D call is TRBD1 (5 bases match). Sequenced: peripheral blood. The source of this sequence is a man in his sixties with acute or convalescent COVID-19. The CDR3 region: CASSTPPGWRANTEAFF. The nucleotide sequence reads as follows: TGTGCCAGTAGTACACCCCCAGGGTGGAGGGCGAACACTGAAGCTTTCTTT.